The source of this T cell receptor beta chain is a study of cytomegalovirus exposure and HLA in healthy donors. The PCR made use of 60 Vbeta and 13 Jbeta primers. The method was immunoSEQ multiplex PCR; TCRdb's version includes in-frame clones alone and lacks a portion of them. The table includes about 93,000 clones, around 81% detected once. The CDR3 runs 11 residues. CDR1 and CDR2 (germline): ENHRY, SYGVKD. The J segment lost 9 bases and the V segment lost 7 bases, leaving 3 bases of the junction unmatched. The sequence came from a man between 25 and 39 years old in good health and CMV-seronegative. Sample: PBMCs. The chain is built from TRBV10-3 and TRBJ1-3; 7 nucleotides match TRBD1. The CDR3 nucleotides read TGTGCCATCAATCCAGGGGGCACCATATATTTT. This codes for CAINPGGTIYF.